These 13 T cell receptor beta chains originate from one sample sequenced in a study of T-cell reconstitution after alpha-beta-depleted transplantation in children. It was with unique molecular identifiers that the TCRbeta library was prepared. One entry per CDR3 protein, called by TCRdb with MiXCR from the PCR reads. The sample yields about 980,000 distinct CDR3 sequences, 25% to 35% seen once. The sample here was PBMCs, mostly from graft donor cells, taken 360 days after TCRalphabeta/CD19-depleted stem cell transplant. The receptors were gathered from a boy younger than two who had a stem cell transplant for SCID, so the T cells may come from the graft donor.

In this sample, this clonotype turned up a few times. The V call is TRBV4-1, the J call TRBJ1-6, with D tentatively TRBD1 (6 bases). Germline V gene lookup returns CDR1 MGHRA and CDR2 YSYEKL. The CDR3 totals 19 residues. Deletions cut 0 bases from V and 6 bases from J, with 21 bases between. CDR3 loop: CASSQDWGRWGPGNSPLHF. The CDR3 bases are TGCGCCAGCAGCCAAGATTGGGGACGTTGGGGGCCGGGTAATTCACCCCTCCACTTT.

The CDR3 loop reads CATSDLAENTGELFF. The CDR3 nucleotides are TGTGCCACCAGTGATTTGGCGGAGAACACCGGGGAGCTGTTTTTT. This sequence joins TRBV24-1 and TRBJ2-2, with D unclear. Germline V gives CDR1 KGHDR, CDR2 SFDVKD. The CDR3 length is 15 residues. V lost 0 bases and J lost 1, with 5 bases in between.

This clonotype was recorded a few times. The V and J genes are TRBV25-1 and TRBJ2-7; D gene unclear. Germline loops: CDR1 MGHDK, CDR2 SYGVNS. The CDR3 runs to 14 residues. Trimming shortened V by 2 bases and J by 10 bases, and 18 bases separated the two germline ends. CDR3 coding DNA: TGTGCCAGCAGTGAACCCAGTCCTTCCCTTAAACAGTACTTC. It specifies CASSEPSPSLKQYF.

This chain links TRBV5-1 with TRBJ1-2; a weak D match, TRBD1 (6 bases). The germline V gene encodes CDR1 SGHRS and CDR2 YFSETQ. The CDR3 consists of 14 residues. V was pared by 1 base and J by 6 bases, with 13 bases between. CDR3 coding DNA: TGCGCCAGCAGCTTGAGCGGGGGCACAGATGGCTACACCTTC. Translating it yields CASSLSGGTDGYTF.

The chain combines TRBV29-1 with TRBJ2-3; a weak D match, TRBD2 (5 bases). V gave up 3 bases and J gave up 7 bases, with 17 bases separating them. Germline assignment: CDR1 SQVTM and CDR2 ANQGSEA. The CDR3 has 14 amino acids. The CDR3 loop reads CSVDGRLAEHTQYF. For the CDR3, the DNA is TGCAGCGTTGATGGCCGGCTAGCCGAACATACGCAGTATTTT.

The table lists this clonotype with a few counts. This rearrangement joins TRBV4-2 to TRBJ1-6; weak D call: TRBD1 (6 bases). The CDR3 has 16 residues. V was shortened by 0 bases and J by 7 bases, with 13 bases between the two germline ends. Germline lookup yields CDR1 LGHNA and CDR2 YNFKEQ. DNA of the CDR3: TGTGCCAGCAGCCAAGAGGAACAGGGCTTAAATTCACCCCTCCACTTT. Residues: CASSQEEQGLNSPLHF.

J is TRBJ1-1 and V is TRBV5-1; D gene uncertain. V gave up 1 base and J gave up 2 bases, with 9 bases separating them. Germline assignment: CDR1 SGHRS and CDR2 YFSETQ. The CDR3 consists of 14 residues. The CDR3 here is CASSLMVDNTEAFF. The CDR3 bases are TGCGCCAGCAGCTTGATGGTGGATAACACTGAAGCTTTCTTT.

This clonotype was seen only a few times. The chain has TRBV27 and TRBJ2-2, with D possibly being TRBD1 or TRBD2 (5 bases each). Germline assignment: CDR1 MNHEY and CDR2 SMNVEV (reference sequence). The CDR3 has 16 amino acids. Trimming took 4 bases from V and 7 from J, leaving 19 bases between them. CDR3 DNA sequence: TGTGCCAGCAGTTCGGGGCCTCTTGGGAAATTCGGGGAGCTGTTTTTT. It translates to CASSSGPLGKFGELFF.

CDR3 sequence: CASSLEPGGFSYEQYF. The DNA for the CDR3 is TGCGCCAGCAGCTTGGAGCCAGGGGGCTTCTCCTACGAGCAGTACTTC. The genes are TRBV5-1 and TRBJ2-7; TRBD1 aligns across 8 bases. The CDR3 has 16 residues. The germline V gene encodes CDR1 SGHRS and CDR2 YFSETQ. The ends lost 0 bases at V and 0 bases at J; junction bases unmatched: 5.

V usage is TRBV5-1 and J usage is TRBJ1-1; 8 nucleotides match TRBD1. This CDR3 has 16 amino acids. Germline values: CDR1 SGHRS, CDR2 YFSETQ. Losses at the gene ends were 2 bases for V and 1 base for J; bases not matched to a gene: 7. CDR3 sequence: CASSFYWTGRNTEAFF. As DNA, the CDR3 is TGCGCCAGCAGCTTCTATTGGACAGGGAGGAACACTGAAGCTTTCTTT.

The chain has TRBV28 and TRBJ2-7, with D uncertain. Deletions cut 1 base from V and 6 bases from J, with 10 bases between. This CDR3 has 13 residues. Germline V gene sequence: CDR1 MDHEN, CDR2 SYDVKM. CDR3 coding DNA: TGTGCCAGCAGTTTATTGGATCCCCTCGAGCAGTACTTC. Amino acids: CASSLLDPLEQYF.

The chain is built from TRBV29-1 and TRBJ2-5; TRBD2 matches 8 bases. The junction had 10 bases not matched to a gene; V was cut back by 5 bases and J by 5 bases. Germline CDR1 reads SQVTM; CDR2 reads ANQGSEA. The CDR3 is 14 amino acids. CDR3 DNA: TGCAGCGTTCCCGGGAGGGGGTCTACGGAGACCCAGTACTTC. Translated, it gives CSVPGRGSTETQYF.

Only a few counts were recorded for this clonotype. The rearrangement joins TRBV4-1 to TRBJ2-1; 9 bases map to TRBD2. The V gene end was trimmed by 4 bases and the J gene end by 4 bases; junction bases not matched to a gene: 8. The V gene's germline CDR1 is MGHRA and CDR2 YSYEKL. The CDR3 extends over 16 amino acids. The CDR3 reads CASSLEILAGYNEQFF. For the CDR3, the DNA is TGCGCCAGCAGCCTCGAGATCCTAGCGGGGTACAATGAGCAGTTCTTC.